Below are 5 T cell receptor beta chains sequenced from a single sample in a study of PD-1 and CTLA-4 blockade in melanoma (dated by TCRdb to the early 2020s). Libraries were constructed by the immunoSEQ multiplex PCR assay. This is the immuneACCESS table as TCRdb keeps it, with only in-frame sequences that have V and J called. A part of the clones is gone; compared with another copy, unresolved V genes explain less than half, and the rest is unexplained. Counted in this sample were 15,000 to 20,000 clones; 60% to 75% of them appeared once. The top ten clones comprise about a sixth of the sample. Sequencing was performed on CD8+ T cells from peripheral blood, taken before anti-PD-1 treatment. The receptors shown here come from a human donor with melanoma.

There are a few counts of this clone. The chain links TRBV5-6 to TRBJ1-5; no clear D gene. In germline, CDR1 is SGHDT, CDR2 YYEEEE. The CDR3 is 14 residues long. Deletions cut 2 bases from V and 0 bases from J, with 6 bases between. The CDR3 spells CASSLSVSNQPQHF. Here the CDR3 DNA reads TGTGCCAGCAGCTTATCCGTTAGCAATCAGCCCCAGCATTTT.

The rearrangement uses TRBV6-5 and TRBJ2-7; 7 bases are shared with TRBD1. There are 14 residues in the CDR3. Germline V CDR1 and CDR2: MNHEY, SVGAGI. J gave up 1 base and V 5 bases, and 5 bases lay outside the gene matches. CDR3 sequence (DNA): TGTGCCAGCAGTCCCGGGACAGCTTCCTACGAGCAGTACTTC. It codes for CASSPGTASYEQYF.

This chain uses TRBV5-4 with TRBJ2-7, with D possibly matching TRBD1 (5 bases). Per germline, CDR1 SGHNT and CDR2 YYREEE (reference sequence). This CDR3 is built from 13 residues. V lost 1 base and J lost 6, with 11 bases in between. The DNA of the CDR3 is TGTGCCAGCAGCTTGAGCAGGGCGGTCGAGCAGTACTTC. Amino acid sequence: CASSLSRAVEQYF.

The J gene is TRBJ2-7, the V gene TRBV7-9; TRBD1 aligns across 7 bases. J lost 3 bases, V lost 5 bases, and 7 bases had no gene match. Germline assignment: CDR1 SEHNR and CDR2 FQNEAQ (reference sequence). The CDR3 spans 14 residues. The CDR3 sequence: CASSTRDRRYEQYF. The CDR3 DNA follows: TGTGCCAGCAGCACCCGGGACAGACGCTACGAGCAGTACTTC.

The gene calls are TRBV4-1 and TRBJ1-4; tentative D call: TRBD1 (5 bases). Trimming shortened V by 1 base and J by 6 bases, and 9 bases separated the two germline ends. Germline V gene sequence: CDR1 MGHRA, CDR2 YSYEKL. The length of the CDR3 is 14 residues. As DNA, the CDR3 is TGCGCCAGCAGCCAAGGCCAGGGTGATGAAAAACTGTTTTTT. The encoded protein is CASSQGQGDEKLFF.